What follows describes a single T cell receptor (beta chain). Its specificity is not known. The CDR3 sequence is 14 residues long. V lost 4 bases to trimming and J lost 4 bases, with 10 bases between them. Carried by the TCR beta cDNA libraries were unique molecular identifiers. A population of 1 to 10 million T cells gave rise to around 530,000 cDNA molecules. TCRdb redid the calling of the PCR reads with MiXCR, one entry per CDR3 protein. Counted here are around 770,000 distinct CDR3 sequences, just over 45% occurring once; the ten biggest clones make up 4.9%. The data were taken from a study of post-analysis software for immune sequencing data. Regarding the study as a whole: Same-batch samples co-clustered strongly by F measure. Significantly lower normalized Chao1 diversity was seen in multiple sclerosis patients than in controls. Included in a set of about 5 TRBV segments more frequent in patients than controls were TRBV5-6, TRBV5-1 and TRBV20-1.

Sequencing used blood. The V gene is TRBV12-3 or TRBV12-4, the J gene TRBJ1-4, with D maybe TRBD1 (5 bases). The source is a girl under 18 with multiple sclerosis. CDR3 nucleotides: TGTGCCAGCAGTTCGACAGCACTTAATGAAAAACTGTTTTTT. Protein: CASSSTALNEKLFF.